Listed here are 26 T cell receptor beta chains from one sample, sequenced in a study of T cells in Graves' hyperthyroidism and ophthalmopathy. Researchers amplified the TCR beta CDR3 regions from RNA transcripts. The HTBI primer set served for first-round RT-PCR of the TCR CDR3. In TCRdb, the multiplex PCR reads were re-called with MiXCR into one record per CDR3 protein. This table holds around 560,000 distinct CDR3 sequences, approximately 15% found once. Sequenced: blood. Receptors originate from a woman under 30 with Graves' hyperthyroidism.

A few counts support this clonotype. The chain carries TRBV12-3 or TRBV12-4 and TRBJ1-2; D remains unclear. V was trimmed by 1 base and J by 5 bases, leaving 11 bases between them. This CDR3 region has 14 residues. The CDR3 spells CASSLGTRQYGYTF. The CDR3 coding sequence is TGTGCCAGCAGTTTAGGAACCCGGCAATATGGCTACACCTTC.

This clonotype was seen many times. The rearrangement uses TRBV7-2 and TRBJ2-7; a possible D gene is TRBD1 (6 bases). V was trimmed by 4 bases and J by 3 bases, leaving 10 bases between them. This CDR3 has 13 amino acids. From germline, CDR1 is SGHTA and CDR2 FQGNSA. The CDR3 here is CASSSGQRYEQYF. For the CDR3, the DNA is TGTGCCAGCAGCTCGGGACAACGCTACGAGCAGTACTTC.

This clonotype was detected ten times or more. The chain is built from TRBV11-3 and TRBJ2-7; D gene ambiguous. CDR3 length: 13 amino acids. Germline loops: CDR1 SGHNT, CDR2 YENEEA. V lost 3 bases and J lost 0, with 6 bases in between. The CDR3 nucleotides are TGTGCCAGCAGCTTCCGGAGCTCCTACGAGCAGTACTTC. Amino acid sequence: CASSFRSSYEQYF.

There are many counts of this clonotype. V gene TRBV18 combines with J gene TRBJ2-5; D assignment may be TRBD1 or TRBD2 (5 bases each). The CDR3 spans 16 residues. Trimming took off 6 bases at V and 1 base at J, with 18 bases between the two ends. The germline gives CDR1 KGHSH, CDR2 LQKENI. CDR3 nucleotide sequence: TGTGCCAGCTCTCTTCGCACCTGGGGGAGCCAAGAGACCCAGTACTTC. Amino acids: CASSLRTWGSQETQYF.

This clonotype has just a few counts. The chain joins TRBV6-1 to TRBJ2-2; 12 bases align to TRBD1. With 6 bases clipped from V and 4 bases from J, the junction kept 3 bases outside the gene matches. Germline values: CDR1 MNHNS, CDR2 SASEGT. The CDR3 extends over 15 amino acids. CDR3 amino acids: CASRGTGGVTGELFF. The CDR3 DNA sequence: TGTGCCAGCAGGGGGACAGGGGGCGTCACCGGGGAGCTGTTTTTT.

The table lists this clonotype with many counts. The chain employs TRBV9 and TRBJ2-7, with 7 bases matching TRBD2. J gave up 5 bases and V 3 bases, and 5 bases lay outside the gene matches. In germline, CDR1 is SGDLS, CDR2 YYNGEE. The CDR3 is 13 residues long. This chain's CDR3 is CASSGPRGDEQYF. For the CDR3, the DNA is TGTGCCAGCAGCGGCCCCCGGGGGGACGAGCAGTACTTC.

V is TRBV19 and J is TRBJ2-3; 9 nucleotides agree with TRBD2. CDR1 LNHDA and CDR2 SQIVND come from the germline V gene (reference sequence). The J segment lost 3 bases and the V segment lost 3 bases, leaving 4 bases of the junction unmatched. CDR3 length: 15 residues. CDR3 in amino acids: CASSIQLAGTDTQYF. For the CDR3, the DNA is TGTGCCAGTAGTATTCAGCTAGCGGGGACAGATACGCAGTATTTT.

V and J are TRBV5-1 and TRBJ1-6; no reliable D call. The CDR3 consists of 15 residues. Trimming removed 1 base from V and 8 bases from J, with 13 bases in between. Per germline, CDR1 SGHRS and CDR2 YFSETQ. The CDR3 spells CASSLSGTDYSPLHF. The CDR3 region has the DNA TGCGCCAGCAGCTTGAGTGGCACAGACTATTCACCCCTCCACTTT.

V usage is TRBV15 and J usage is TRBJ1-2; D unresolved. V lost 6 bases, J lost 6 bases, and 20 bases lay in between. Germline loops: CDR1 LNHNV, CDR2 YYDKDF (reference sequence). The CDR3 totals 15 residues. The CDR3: CATRLGPRERDGYTF. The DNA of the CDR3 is TGTGCCACCAGGCTGGGCCCACGGGAACGCGATGGCTACACCTTC.

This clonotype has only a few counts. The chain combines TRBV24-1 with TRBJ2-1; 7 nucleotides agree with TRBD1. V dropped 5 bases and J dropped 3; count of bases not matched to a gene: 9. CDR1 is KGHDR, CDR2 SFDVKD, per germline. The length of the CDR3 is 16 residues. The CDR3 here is CATSAFGDSYYNEQFF. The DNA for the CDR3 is TGTGCCACCAGTGCTTTTGGGGACAGTTACTACAATGAGCAGTTCTTC.

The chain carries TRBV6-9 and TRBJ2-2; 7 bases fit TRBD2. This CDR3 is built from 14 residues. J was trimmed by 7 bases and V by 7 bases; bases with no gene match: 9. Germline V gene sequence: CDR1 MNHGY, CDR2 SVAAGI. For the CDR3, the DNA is TGTGCCAGCAATTTGTGGGAGGGTAGCGGGGAGCTGTTTTTT. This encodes CASNLWEGSGELFF.

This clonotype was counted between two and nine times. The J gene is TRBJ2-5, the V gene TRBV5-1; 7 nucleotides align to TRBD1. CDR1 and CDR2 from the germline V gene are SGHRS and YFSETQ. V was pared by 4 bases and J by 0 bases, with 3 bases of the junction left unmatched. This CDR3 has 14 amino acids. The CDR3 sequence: CASSPTGDQETQYF. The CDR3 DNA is TGCGCCAGCAGCCCCACAGGGGACCAAGAGACCCAGTACTTC.

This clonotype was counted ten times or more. The CDR3 coding sequence is TGTGCTAGTGGTTTGGTCCCCAAGGACAGGGGGCGAATGGAGACCCAGTACTTC. This sequence encodes CASGLVPKDRGRMETQYF. The chain links TRBV12-5 to TRBJ2-5; 11 bases are shared with TRBD1. The V and J ends lost 0 bases and 5 bases, in that order; junction bases with no gene match: 11. This CDR3 has 18 amino acids. Germline V gives CDR1 LGHNT, CDR2 FRNRAP.

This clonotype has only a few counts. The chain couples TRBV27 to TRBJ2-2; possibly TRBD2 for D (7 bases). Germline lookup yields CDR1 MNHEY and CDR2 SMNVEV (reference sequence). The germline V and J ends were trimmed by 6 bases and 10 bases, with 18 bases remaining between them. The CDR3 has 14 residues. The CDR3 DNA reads TGTGCCAGCAGAAGGGGGGGGCTTGGCGAGGAGCTGTTTTTT. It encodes CASRRGGLGEELFF.

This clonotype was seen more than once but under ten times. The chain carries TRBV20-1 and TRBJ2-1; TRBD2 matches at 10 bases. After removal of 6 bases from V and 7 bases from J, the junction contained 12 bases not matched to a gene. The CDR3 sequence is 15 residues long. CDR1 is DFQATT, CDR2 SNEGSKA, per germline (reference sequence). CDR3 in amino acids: CSASGTSVGINEQFF. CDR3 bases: TGCAGTGCCTCCGGGACTAGCGTCGGGATAAATGAGCAGTTCTTC.

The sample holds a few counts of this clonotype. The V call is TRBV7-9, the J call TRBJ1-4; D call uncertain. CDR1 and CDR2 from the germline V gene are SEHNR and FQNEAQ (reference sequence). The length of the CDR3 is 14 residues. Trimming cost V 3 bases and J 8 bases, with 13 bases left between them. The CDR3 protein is CASSLPDRSEKLFF. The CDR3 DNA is TGTGCCAGCAGCTTGCCCGACCGTTCGGAAAAACTGTTTTTT. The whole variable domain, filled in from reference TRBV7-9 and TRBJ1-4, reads DTGVSQNPRHKITKRGQNVTFRCDPISEHNRLYWYRQTLGQGPEFLTYFQNEAQLEKSRLLSDRFSAERPKGSFSTLEIQRTEQGDSAMYLCASSLPDRSEKLFFGSGTQLSVL.

CDR3 loop: CASSPNSNGFHSPLHF. Here the CDR3 DNA reads TGCGCCAGCAGCCCCAATTCGAACGGCTTCCATTCACCCCTCCACTTT. The chain employs TRBV4-3 and TRBJ1-6; the D is unclear. Deletions cut 4 bases from V and 8 bases from J, with 18 bases between. Germline values: CDR1 LGHNA, CDR2 YSLEER. This CDR3 region has 16 residues.

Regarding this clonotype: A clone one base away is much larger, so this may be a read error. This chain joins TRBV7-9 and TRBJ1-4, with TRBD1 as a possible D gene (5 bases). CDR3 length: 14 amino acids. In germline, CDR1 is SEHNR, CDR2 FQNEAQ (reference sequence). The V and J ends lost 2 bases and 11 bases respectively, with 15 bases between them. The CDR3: CASSLTGGDGKLFF. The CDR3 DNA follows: TGTGCCAGCAGCTTAACGGGCGGGGACGGGAAACTGTTTTTT.

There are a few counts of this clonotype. CDR3 nucleotide sequence: TGTGCCAGCAGTTTTGGGAGCTATGGCTACACCTTC. Translated: CASSFGSYGYTF. The rearrangement links TRBV6-2 or TRBV6-3 to TRBJ1-2, with D uncertain. Germline V CDR1 and CDR2: MNHEY, SVGEGT. The V end was cut by 4 bases, the J end by 4 bases, with 7 bases between. The CDR3 sequence is 12 residues long.

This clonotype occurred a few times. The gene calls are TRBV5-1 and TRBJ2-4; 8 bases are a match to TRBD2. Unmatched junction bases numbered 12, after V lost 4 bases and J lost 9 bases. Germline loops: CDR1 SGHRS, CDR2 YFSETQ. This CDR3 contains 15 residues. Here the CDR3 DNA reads TGCGCCAGCAGCGAACCAGCGGGACTAGGTGGCATTCAGTACTTC. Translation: CASSEPAGLGGIQYF.

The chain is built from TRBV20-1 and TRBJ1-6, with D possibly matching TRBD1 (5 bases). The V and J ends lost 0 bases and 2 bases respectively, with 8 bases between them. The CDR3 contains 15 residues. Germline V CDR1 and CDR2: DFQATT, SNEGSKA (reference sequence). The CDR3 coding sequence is TGCAGTGCTAGAGATACGACAGCCTATAATTCACCCCTCCACTTT. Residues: CSARDTTAYNSPLHF.

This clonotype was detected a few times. In nucleotides, the CDR3 is TGCGCCAGCAGCCGCGGGACTAGCGGGATGGATACGCAGTATTTT. Translated: CASSRGTSGMDTQYF. V is TRBV5-1 and J is TRBJ2-3; 13 nucleotides line up with TRBD2. Trimming removed 4 bases from V and 6 bases from J; junction bases left unmatched: 5. The CDR3 sequence is 15 residues long. Germline values: CDR1 SGHRS, CDR2 YFSETQ.

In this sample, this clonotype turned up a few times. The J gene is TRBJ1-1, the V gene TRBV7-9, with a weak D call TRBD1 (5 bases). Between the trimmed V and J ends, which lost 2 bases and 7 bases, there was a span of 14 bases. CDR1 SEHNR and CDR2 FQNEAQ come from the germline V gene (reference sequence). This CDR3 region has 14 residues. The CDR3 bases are TGTGCCAGCAGCTTACTTGGCCAGGGTGTTGAAGCTTTCTTT. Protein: CASSLLGQGVEAFF.

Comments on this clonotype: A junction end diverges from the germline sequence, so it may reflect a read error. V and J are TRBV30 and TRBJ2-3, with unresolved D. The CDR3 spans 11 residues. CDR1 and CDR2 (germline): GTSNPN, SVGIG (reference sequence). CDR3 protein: CAFLSTDTQYF. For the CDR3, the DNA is TGTGCCTTTTTAAGCACTGATACGCAGTATTTT.

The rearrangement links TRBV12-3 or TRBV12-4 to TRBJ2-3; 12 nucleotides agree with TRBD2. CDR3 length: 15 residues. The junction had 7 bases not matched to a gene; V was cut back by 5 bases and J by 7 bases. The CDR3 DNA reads TGTGCCAGCAGTCCGACTAGCGGGAGTAGGAATACGCAGTATTTT. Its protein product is CASSPTSGSRNTQYF.

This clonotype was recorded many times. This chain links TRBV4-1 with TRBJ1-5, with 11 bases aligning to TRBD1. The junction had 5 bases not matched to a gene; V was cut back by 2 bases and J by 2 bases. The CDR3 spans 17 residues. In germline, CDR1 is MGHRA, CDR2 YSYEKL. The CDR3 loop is CASSQLGQGAGNQPQHF. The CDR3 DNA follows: TGCGCCAGCAGCCAACTCGGACAGGGGGCTGGCAATCAGCCCCAGCATTTT.